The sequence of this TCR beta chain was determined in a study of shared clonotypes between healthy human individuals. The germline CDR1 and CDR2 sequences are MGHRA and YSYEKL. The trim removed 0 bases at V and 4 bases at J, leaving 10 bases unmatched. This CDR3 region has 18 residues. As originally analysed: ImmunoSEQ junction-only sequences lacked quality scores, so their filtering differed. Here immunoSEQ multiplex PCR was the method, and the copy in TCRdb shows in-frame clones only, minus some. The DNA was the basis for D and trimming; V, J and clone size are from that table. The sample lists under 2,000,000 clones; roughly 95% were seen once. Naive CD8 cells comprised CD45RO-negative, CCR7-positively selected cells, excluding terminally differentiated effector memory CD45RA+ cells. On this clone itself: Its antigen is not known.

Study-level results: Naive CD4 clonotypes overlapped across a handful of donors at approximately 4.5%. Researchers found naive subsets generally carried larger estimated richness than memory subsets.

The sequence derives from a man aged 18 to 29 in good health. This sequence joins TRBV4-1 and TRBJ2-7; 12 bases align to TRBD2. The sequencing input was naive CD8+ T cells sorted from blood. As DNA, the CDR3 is TGCGCCAGCAGCCAAGAATCACCGGGACTAGCGGGCGAGTACGAGCAGTACTTC. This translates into CASSQESPGLAGEYEQYF.